This entry lists 30 T cell receptor beta chains sequenced from one sample in a study of glioma-infiltrating T cells. Using RNA template, CDR3s of TCR alpha and beta were amplified with iRepertoire arm-PCR. TCRdb re-derived calls from the multiplex PCR reads in MiXCR, one entry per CDR3 protein. The sample comprises about 140,000 distinct CDR3 sequences, around 42% of which are singletons, and around 18% rests with the top ten. The sample comprised glioma tissue, nonneoplastic brain tissue, or PBMCs (not recorded which). These receptor sequences come from a human donor with low-grade glioma or glioblastoma, undergoing nonglioma brain surgery, or in good health (not recorded which).

The V and J genes are TRBV6-2 or TRBV6-3 and TRBJ1-2; D is unclear. Trimming took 4 bases from V and 2 from J, leaving 14 bases between them. Germline-derived CDR1 and CDR2 are MNHEY and SVGEGT. The CDR3 extends over 15 amino acids. The CDR3 bases are TGTGCCAGCAGTTCCCCGAGCGAGGGCAACTATGGCTACACCTTC. Protein sequence: CASSSPSEGNYGYTF.

V is TRBV4-1 and J is TRBJ1-2, with D unresolved. The CDR3 runs to 14 residues. V lost 3 bases, J lost 8 bases, and 16 bases lay in between. CDR1 is MGHRA, CDR2 YSYEKL, per germline. In DNA, the CDR3 is TGCGCCAGCAGCCAGATTTCAGGAGGGCAAGGCTACACCTTC. Its translation is CASSQISGGQGYTF.

J is TRBJ2-7 and V is TRBV3-1; 8 nucleotides align to TRBD1. The V gene's germline CDR1 is LGHDT and CDR2 YNNKEL (reference sequence). V lost 1 base, J lost 2 bases, and 4 bases stayed unmatched. The CDR3 contains 15 residues. For the CDR3, the DNA is TGTGCCAGCAGCCAAGGACAGGGGAGTCCCTACGAGCAGTACTTC. Its translation is CASSQGQGSPYEQYF.

This chain links TRBV2 with TRBJ2-1; tentative D call: TRBD2 (6 bases). Looked up from germline, CDR1 is SNHLY and CDR2 is FYNNEI. CDR3 length equals 14 residues. Trimming took off 4 bases at V and 6 bases at J, with 13 bases between the two ends. The CDR3, as DNA: TGTGCCAGCAGTGTCGGAGGGATCGGCAATGAGCAGTTCTTC. As protein: CASSVGGIGNEQFF.

The gene calls are TRBV20-1 and TRBJ1-5; D may be TRBD1 (5 bases). V lost 1 base and J 6 bases, leaving 13 bases between the germline ends. This CDR3 has 14 residues. Per germline, CDR1 DFQATT and CDR2 SNEGSKA (reference sequence). The CDR3 sequence is CSARVGQGGQPQHF. The CDR3 nucleotides read TGCAGTGCTAGAGTAGGGCAGGGAGGTCAGCCCCAGCATTTT.

This CDR3 is CASSLETKYGYTF. As DNA, the CDR3 is TGTGCCAGCAGCTTAGAGACGAAATATGGCTACACCTTC. The chain recombines TRBV7-2 with TRBJ1-2; D ambiguous. CDR3 length equals 13 residues. V lost 1 base and J 5 bases, leaving 8 bases between the germline ends. The germline V gene has CDR1 SGHTA and CDR2 FQGNSA.

This chain uses TRBV27 with TRBJ1-2; the D is unclear. From germline, CDR1 is MNHEY and CDR2 SMNVEV (reference sequence). This CDR3 has 13 amino acids. The ends were cut back, 2 bases at V and 3 bases at J, with 7 bases in the middle. As DNA, the CDR3 is TGTGCCAGCAGTTTAGCCATCGACTATGGCTACACCTTC. It translates to CASSLAIDYGYTF.

This chain uses TRBV20-1 with TRBJ1-5; 7 bases match TRBD1. Germline V gene data show CDR1 as DFQATT and CDR2 as SNEGSKA (reference sequence). The junction had 6 bases not matched to a gene; V was cut back by 6 bases and J by 4 bases. CDR3 size: 13 residues. DNA of the CDR3: TGCAGTGCGTCCGACAGGGAAAATCAGCCCCAGCATTTT. Amino acid sequence: CSASDRENQPQHF.

V and J are TRBV4-2 and TRBJ2-3; 10 positions agree with TRBD2. Germline-derived CDR1 and CDR2 are LGHNA and YNFKEQ. With 1 base clipped from V and 2 bases from J, the junction kept 3 bases outside the gene matches. CDR3 size: 16 residues. The CDR3 DNA follows: TGTGCCAGCAGCCAAGGGACTAGCGGAGCCACAGATACGCAGTATTTT. Encoded protein: CASSQGTSGATDTQYF.

The rearrangement joins TRBV18 to TRBJ1-1, with D uncertain. V lost 6 bases and J 7 bases, leaving 9 bases between the germline ends. There are 11 residues in the CDR3. Per germline, CDR1 KGHSH and CDR2 LQKENI. CDR3 sequence reads: CASSTEIEAFF. The CDR3 coding sequence is TGTGCCAGCTCGACCGAAATTGAAGCTTTCTTT.

V gene TRBV20-1 combines with J gene TRBJ2-1; 13 positions match TRBD2. The ends lost 5 bases at V and 8 bases at J; junction bases unmatched: 3. Germline V gene lookup returns CDR1 DFQATT and CDR2 SNEGSKA (reference sequence). The CDR3 has 13 amino acids. As DNA, the CDR3 is TGCAGTGCTCGGACTAGCGGGAGCTATGAGCAGTTCTTC. Its translation: CSARTSGSYEQFF.

CDR3 in DNA: TGCGCCAGCAGCCAAGATTGGGGGTCTCAGCCCCAGCATTTT. This encodes CASSQDWGSQPQHF. The V call is TRBV4-1, the J call TRBJ1-5; TRBD1 is a possible D gene (5 bases). V was pared by 0 bases and J by 6 bases, with 9 bases between. This CDR3 region has 14 residues. The germline V gene encodes CDR1 MGHRA and CDR2 YSYEKL.

The V and J genes are TRBV10-3 and TRBJ1-2; 8 nucleotides agree with TRBD1. J was trimmed by 5 bases and V by 8 bases; bases with no gene match: 10. This CDR3 comprises 14 residues. Looked up from germline, CDR1 is ENHRY and CDR2 is SYGVKD. CDR3 coding DNA: TGTGCCATCGGTGGACAGGGAGAGGCATATGGCTACACCTTC. Translation gives CAIGGQGEAYGYTF.

The V call is TRBV12-3 or TRBV12-4, the J call TRBJ1-6, with a tentative D call TRBD1 (5 bases). The CDR3 totals 14 residues. The germline V and J ends were trimmed by 6 bases and 7 bases, with 13 bases remaining between them. The CDR3 loop is CASSARGDNSPLHF. In DNA, the CDR3 is TGTGCCAGCAGCGCACGGGGGGACAATTCACCCCTCCACTTT.

This clonotype was counted only a few times. The chain couples TRBV27 to TRBJ1-5, with unresolved D. This CDR3 has 15 amino acids. V lost 2 bases and J lost 4, with 12 bases in between. Germline V gives CDR1 MNHEY, CDR2 SMNVEV (reference sequence). CDR3: CASSLRRTTNQPQHF. The CDR3 nucleotides are TGTGCCAGCAGTTTACGGAGGACTACTAATCAGCCCCAGCATTTT.

In DNA, the CDR3 is TGTGCCAGCAGTGTAGTACAGGGGGCCGATCTGGAGACCCAGTACTTC. Amino acids: CASSVVQGADLETQYF. This chain links TRBV6-1 with TRBJ2-5; 9 bases are shared with TRBD1. CDR1 and CDR2 (germline): MNHNS, SASEGT. The CDR3 is 16 amino acids. V shed 4 bases, J shed 5 bases, and the junction held 11 bases outside the gene matches.

The chain recombines TRBV20-1 with TRBJ2-5, with TRBD2 matching over 11 bases. The germline gives CDR1 DFQATT, CDR2 SNEGSKA (reference sequence). V shed 8 bases, J shed 5 bases, and the junction held 13 bases outside the gene matches. This CDR3 has 15 residues. The CDR3 region has the DNA TGCAGTTTGGAACTAGCGGGGGATCAGAGGGAGACCCAGTACTTC. It codes for CSLELAGDQRETQYF.

The chain recombines TRBV6-1 with TRBJ2-7; 8 positions match TRBD2. Germline V lookup: CDR1 MNHNS, CDR2 SASEGT. Unmatched junction bases numbered 9, after V lost 2 bases and J lost 0 bases. The CDR3 covers 17 residues. The CDR3 DNA is TGTGCCAGCAGTGAACGTAGGGTAGCGGGAAACTCCTACGAGCAGTACTTC. This sequence encodes CASSERRVAGNSYEQYF.

The rearrangement links TRBV7-2 to TRBJ1-2, with D tentatively TRBD1 (5 bases). Germline V gives CDR1 SGHTA, CDR2 FQGNSA. The CDR3 covers 15 residues. Trimming left V 6 bases short and J 4 bases short, with 18 bases between. The CDR3 reads CASRRDSNSGYGYTF. Written as DNA, the CDR3 is TGTGCCAGCAGAAGAGACAGCAACTCGGGCTATGGCTACACCTTC.

The chain couples TRBV25-1 to TRBJ2-7, with D possibly being TRBD1 or TRBD2 (5 bases each). The germline CDR1 and CDR2 sequences are MGHDK and SYGVNS. CDR3 length equals 14 residues. V lost 4 bases, J lost 1 base, and 11 bases lay in between. DNA for the CDR3: TGTGCCAGCAGTGCGGCCGGGGCATCCTACGAGCAGTACTTC. Translation gives CASSAAGASYEQYF.

The V call is TRBV20-1, the J call TRBJ2-5, with TRBD2 identical over 7 bases. The CDR3 covers 13 residues. V lost 2 bases and J lost 5; bases outside the gene matches: 5. Germline V lookup: CDR1 DFQATT, CDR2 SNEGSKA (reference sequence). CDR3 nucleotide sequence: TGCAGTGCTAGACCAGCGGGGTCCGAGACCCAGTACTTC. Encoded protein: CSARPAGSETQYF.

The CDR3 loop reads CATSRDPAGNEQFF. Here the CDR3 DNA reads TGTGCCACCAGCAGAGACCCAGCGGGCAATGAGCAGTTCTTC. The chain carries TRBV15 and TRBJ2-1, with D perhaps TRBD2 (6 bases). This CDR3 has 14 residues. With 0 bases removed from V and 6 bases from J, the gap between germline ends came to 9 bases. In germline, CDR1 is LNHNV, CDR2 YYDKDF (reference sequence).

This clonotype was seen a few times. CDR3 protein: CASSQVGRGTEAFF. Here the CDR3 DNA reads TGTGCCAGCAGCCAAGTCGGCAGGGGCACTGAAGCTTTCTTT. V and J are TRBV3-1 and TRBJ1-1; D may be TRBD1 (6 bases). The CDR3 contains 14 residues. V lost 1 base and J 4 bases, leaving 10 bases between the germline ends. Looked up from germline, CDR1 is LGHDT and CDR2 is YNNKEL (reference sequence).

This chain connects TRBV25-1 to TRBJ2-4; D assignment may be TRBD1 or TRBD2 (5 bases each). V lost 3 bases to trimming and J lost 8 bases, with 17 bases between them. Looked up from germline, CDR1 is MGHDK and CDR2 is SYGVNS. The CDR3 runs 15 residues. The CDR3 spells CASSDPGPDLDIQYF. The CDR3 nucleotides read TGTGCCAGCAGTGACCCGGGACCGGACTTAGACATTCAGTACTTC.

This clonotype has just a few counts. V is TRBV6-1 and J is TRBJ1-1, with D possibly being TRBD1 (5 bases). V gave up 7 bases and J gave up 8 bases, with 14 bases separating them. Germline-derived CDR1 and CDR2 are MNHNS and SASEGT. The CDR3 extends over 12 amino acids. The CDR3 here is CASNFFGAEAFF. The CDR3 nucleotides are TGTGCCAGCAACTTCTTCGGGGCGGAAGCTTTCTTT.

This clonotype has ten or more counts. CDR3 amino acids: CASSYSGRVNSPLHF. The DNA of the CDR3 is TGTGCCAGCAGTTACTCTGGGAGGGTGAATTCACCCCTCCACTTT. This chain joins TRBV6-6 and TRBJ1-6; D not resolved. CDR1 is MNHNY and CDR2 is SVGAGI in the germline V gene (reference sequence). The CDR3 is 15 amino acids. V lost 0 bases and J 7 bases, leaving 10 bases between the germline ends.

The chain employs TRBV18 and TRBJ2-1, with D perhaps TRBD1 (5 bases). CDR1 and CDR2 (germline): KGHSH, LQKENI. The CDR3 has 15 amino acids. V lost 0 bases, J lost 8 bases, and 14 bases lay in between. The CDR3 DNA is TGTGCCAGCTCACCACCGATAGGACAAGAACATGAGCAGTTCTTC. It yields the protein CASSPPIGQEHEQFF.

CDR3 coding DNA: TGTGCCAGCAGGGTCACAGGGGAGGTCGGGTCCGGGGAGCTGTTTTTT. This translates into CASRVTGEVGSGELFF. The V call is TRBV6-1, the J call TRBJ2-2; TRBD1 is a possible D gene (7 bases). The germline gives CDR1 MNHNS, CDR2 SASEGT. This CDR3 region has 16 residues. Trimming took off 6 bases at V and 6 bases at J, with 20 bases between the two ends.

In its sample, this clonotype was seen a few times. The chain combines TRBV7-2 with TRBJ2-5, with D possibly being TRBD2 (6 bases). V lost 5 bases and J lost 5, with 15 bases in between. The germline CDR1 and CDR2 sequences are SGHTA and FQGNSA. This CDR3 contains 14 residues. The CDR3 region has the DNA TGTGCCAGCAGCGTGCGGGGAACGTGGGAGACCCAGTACTTC. It codes for CASSVRGTWETQYF.

This chain connects TRBV10-3 to TRBJ2-1; 8 bases are shared with TRBD1. V dropped 0 bases and J dropped 5; count of bases not matched to a gene: 6. The CDR3 is 16 amino acids. Germline loops: CDR1 ENHRY, CDR2 SYGVKD. CDR3 coding DNA: TGTGCCATCAGTGAGTCGGAGACAGGGGTCAACAATGAGCAGTTCTTC. It is translated as CAISESETGVNNEQFF.